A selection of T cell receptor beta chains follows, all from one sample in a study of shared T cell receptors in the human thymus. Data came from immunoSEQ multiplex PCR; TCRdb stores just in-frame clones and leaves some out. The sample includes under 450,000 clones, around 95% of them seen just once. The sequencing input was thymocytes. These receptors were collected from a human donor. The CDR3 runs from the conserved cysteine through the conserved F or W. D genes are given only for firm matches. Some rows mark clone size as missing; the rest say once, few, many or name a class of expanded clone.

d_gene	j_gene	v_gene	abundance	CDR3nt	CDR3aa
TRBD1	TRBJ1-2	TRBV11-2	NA	TGTGCCAGCAGCTTCGCCGGGACAGACTCTAACTATGGCTACACCTTC	CASSFAGTDSNYGYTF
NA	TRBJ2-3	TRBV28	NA	TGTGCCAGCAGTCCGTCATCACTTAGCACAGATACGCAGTATTTT	CASSPSSLSTDTQYF
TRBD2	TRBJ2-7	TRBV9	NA	TGTGCCAGCCTTCCTAGCGGGAGTTACGAGCAGTACTTC	CASLPSGSYEQYF
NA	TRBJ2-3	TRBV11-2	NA	TGTGCCAGCAGCCCCGGAATAGCTGTCCCTGAGGATACGCAGTATTTT	CASSPGIAVPEDTQYF
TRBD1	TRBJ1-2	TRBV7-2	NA	TGTGCCAGCAGCCCTCGACAGGGAATCGACTATGGCTACACCTTC	CASSPRQGIDYGYTF
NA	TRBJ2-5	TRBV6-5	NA	TGTGCCAGCAGGACGACAGTCCCCCAAGAGACCCAGTACTTC	CASRTTVPQETQYF
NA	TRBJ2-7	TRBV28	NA	TGTGCCAGCAGCCCTAGGAACCGGAAGGCCTACGAGCAGTACTTC	CASSPRNRKAYEQYF
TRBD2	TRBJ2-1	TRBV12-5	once	TGTGCTAGTGGTTTGAAAACGGGGGGCAATGAGCAGTTCTTC	CASGLKTGGNEQFF
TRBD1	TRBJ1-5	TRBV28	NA	TGTGCCAGCAGCCATTACCCACAGGGGGAGGGCAATCAGCCCCAGCATTTT	CASSHYPQGEGNQPQHF
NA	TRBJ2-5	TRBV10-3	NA	TGTGCCATCAGTGTTAGAGGGAATTCGCAAGAGACCCAGTACTTC	CAISVRGNSQETQYF
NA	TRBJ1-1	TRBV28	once	TGTGCCAGCAGTTTGTTAGGGTCCCTAGTGAACACTGAAGCTTTCTTT	CASSLLGSLVNTEAFF
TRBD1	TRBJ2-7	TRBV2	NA	TGTGCCAGCAGTTCGATCCTCCGGGACAGGGCTCCCTACGAGCAGTACTTC	CASSSILRDRAPYEQYF
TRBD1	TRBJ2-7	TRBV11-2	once	TGTGCCAGCAGCCGACATCCCCGGGACAGCTACGAGCAGTACTTC	CASSRHPRDSYEQYF
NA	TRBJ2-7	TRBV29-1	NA	TGCAGCGTTCGGTGGACCCCTGACTACGAGCAGTACTTC	CSVRWTPDYEQYF
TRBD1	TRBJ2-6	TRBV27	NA	TGTGCCAGCAGTTTATCGGGATTCGACAGGGGCCCTGGGGCCAACGTCCTGACTTTC	CASSLSGFDRGPGANVLTF
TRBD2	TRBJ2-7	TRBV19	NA	TGTGCCAGTAGTATAGAGACGGATTTAGCGGGGGGGACTAACTACGAGCAGTACTTC	CASSIETDLAGGTNYEQYF
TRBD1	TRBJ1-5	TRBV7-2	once	TGTGCCAGCAGCTTAGATGTTACAGGGGTACGGCCCCAGCATTTT	CASSLDVTGVRPQHF